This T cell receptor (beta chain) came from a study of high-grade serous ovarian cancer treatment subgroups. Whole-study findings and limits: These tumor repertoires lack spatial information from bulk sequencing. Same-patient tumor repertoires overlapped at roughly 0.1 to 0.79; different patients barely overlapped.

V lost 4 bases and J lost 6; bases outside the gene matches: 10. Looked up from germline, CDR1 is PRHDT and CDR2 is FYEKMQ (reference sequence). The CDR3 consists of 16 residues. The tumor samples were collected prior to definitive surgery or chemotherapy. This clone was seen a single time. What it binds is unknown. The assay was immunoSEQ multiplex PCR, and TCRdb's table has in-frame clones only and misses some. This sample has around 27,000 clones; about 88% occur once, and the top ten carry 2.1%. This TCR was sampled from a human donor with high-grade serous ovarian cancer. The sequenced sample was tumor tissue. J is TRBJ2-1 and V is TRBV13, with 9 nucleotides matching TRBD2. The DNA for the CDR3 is TGTGCCAGCAGCTCTCTGCTAGGACTAGCGATCAATGAGCAGTTCTTC. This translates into CASSSLLGLAINEQFF.